A selection of T cell receptor beta chains follows, all from one sample in a study of cytomegalovirus exposure and HLA in healthy donors. TCRdb's copy holds only in-frame clones and misses some; the assay was immunoSEQ multiplex PCR. The table shows 250,000 to 350,000 clones, with around 86% occurring only once. Sequenced sample: PBMCs. All receptors derive from a man in his forties in good health and CMV-seropositive. The CDR3 runs from the conserved cysteine through the conserved F or W. D genes are given only for firm matches. Size is omitted from some rows. Given values are once, few, many or a class for expanded clones.

d_gene	v_gene	abundance	j_gene	CDR3aa	CDR3nt
TRBD2	TRBV7-9	-	TRBJ2-7	CSSSGTSGSLGEQYF	TGTTCCAGCAGTGGGACTAGCGGGAGTTTAGGCGAGCAGTACTTC
-	TRBV5-1	-	TRBJ1-1	CASSPAGRDAEAFF	TGCGCCAGCAGCCCCGCCGGGAGGGACGCTGAAGCCTTCTTT
-	TRBV27	once	TRBJ2-1	CASSWASASEQFF	TGTGCCAGCAGTTGGGCTAGCGCGAGTGAGCAGTTCTTC
TRBD1	TRBV11-2	-	TRBJ2-1	CASSPRQGEQFF	TGTGCCAGCAGCCCGAGACAGGGGGAGCAGTTCTTC
TRBD1	TRBV19	-	TRBJ1-5	CASSIGQGAINQPQHF	TGTGCCAGTAGTATAGGACAGGGGGCGATTAATCAGCCCCAGCATTTT
-	TRBV7-2	-	TRBJ2-7	CASSPMDYHYEQYF	TGTGCCAGCAGCCCCATGGACTACCATTACGAGCAGTACTTC
TRBD1	TRBV5-1	-	TRBJ2-5	CASSLEGRGPETQYF	TGCGCCAGCAGCTTGGAAGGCAGGGGGCCGGAGACCCAGTACTTC
-	TRBV5-1	-	TRBJ2-7	CASRGTAYEQYF	TGCGCCAGCAGGGGGACTGCCTACGAGCAGTACTTC
TRBD2	TRBV9	-	TRBJ2-3	CASSVVASGSWADTQYF	TGTGCCAGCAGCGTAGTGGCTAGCGGGAGTTGGGCAGATACGCAGTATTTT
-	TRBV30	-	TRBJ1-1	CAWSLHTSGLNTEAFF	TGTGCCTGGAGTTTACACACCTCAGGGCTGAACACTGAAGCTTTCTTT
-	TRBV7-9	-	TRBJ2-2	CSSSLRAPDYRGGELFF	TGTTCCAGCAGCTTACGGGCCCCGGACTATCGTGGAGGGGAGCTGTTTTTT
-	TRBV30	once	TRBJ2-3	CAWSGEEVLSTDTQYF	TGTGCCTGGAGTGGTGAAGAGGTACTCTCAACAGATACGCAGTATTTT
TRBD2	TRBV2	-	TRBJ2-7	CASSEGTSGVSYEQYF	TGTGCCAGCAGTGAAGGAACTAGCGGGGTAAGCTACGAGCAGTACTTC
TRBD1	TRBV5-6	-	TRBJ2-7	CASSPTGTGVYEQYF	TGTGCCAGCAGCCCTACCGGGACAGGGGTCTACGAGCAGTACTTC
TRBD2	TRBV28	-	TRBJ2-3	CASSLLLAGDEGTDTQYF	TGTGCCAGCAGTTTACTCCTAGCGGGAGATGAGGGGACAGATACGCAGTATTTT